This TCR beta chain is from a study of sequential checkpoint blockade in melanoma. Study at large: Patients were randomized 1:1 to nivolumab-then-ipilimumab or ipilimumab-then-nivolumab first-line. Both treatment sequences were followed by maintenance nivolumab.

Repertoires were generated with immunoSEQ multiplex PCR, while TCRdb's copy carries only in-frame clones and drops some. The sample includes about 20,000 clones, around 75% of them seen just once. Treatment of the sample: randomized to nivolumab then ipilimumab (arm A) or the reverse (arm B). DNA-damaging chemotherapy had not been given to any patient beforehand. Sorted cells were live CD3+CD8+, lacking CD19 and CD56, from PBMCs. This clonotype originated in a human donor with melanoma. The starting material was CD8+ T cells sorted from blood (inferred from file names), obtained from a patient given nivolumab and ipilimumab in sequence.

CDR3 sequence (DNA): TGTGCCAGGAGGGAGACTGAAGCTTTCTTT. This codes for CARRETEAFF. The chain combines TRBV7-3 with TRBJ1-1; D is undetermined. Germline CDR1 reads SGHTA; CDR2 reads FQGTGA. The CDR3 consists of 10 residues. V was cut by 9 bases and J by 5 bases, with 7 bases left in between.